This T cell receptor beta chain was captured by sequencing in a study of blood T cell repertoires in COVID-19. For the study at large: Nucleic acid was either cDNA or gDNA, and it came from T cells, B-cell-depleted T cells, or PBMCs.

CDR3 length: 16 residues. Unmatched junction bases numbered 6, after V lost 1 base and J lost 0 bases. Germline values: CDR1 SGHDT, CDR2 YYEEEE. Produced via immunoSEQ multiplex PCR; TCRdb's table is partial and in-frame only. The sample carries roughly 200,000 clones, about 83% recorded once. Sequencing was performed on peripheral blood. The gene calls are TRBV5-6 and TRBJ1-2; TRBD1 matches at 7 bases. The clonotype originates from a man in his sixties who had recovered from COVID-19. The CDR3 DNA is TGTGCCAGCAGCTTGAGGCCGGGACAGACTAACTATGGCTACACCTTC. Residues: CASSLRPGQTNYGYTF.